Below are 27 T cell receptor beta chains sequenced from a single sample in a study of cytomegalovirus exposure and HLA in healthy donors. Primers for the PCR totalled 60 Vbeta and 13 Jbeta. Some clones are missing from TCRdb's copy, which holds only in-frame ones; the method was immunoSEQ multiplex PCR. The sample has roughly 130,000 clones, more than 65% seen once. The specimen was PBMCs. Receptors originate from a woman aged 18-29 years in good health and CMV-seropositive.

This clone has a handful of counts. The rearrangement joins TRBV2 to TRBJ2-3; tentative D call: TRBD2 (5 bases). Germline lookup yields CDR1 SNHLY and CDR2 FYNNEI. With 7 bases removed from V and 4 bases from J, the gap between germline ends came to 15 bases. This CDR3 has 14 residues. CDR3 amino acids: CASTYSDGADTQYF. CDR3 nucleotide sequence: TGTGCCAGCACCTACTCGGACGGGGCAGATACGCAGTATTTT.

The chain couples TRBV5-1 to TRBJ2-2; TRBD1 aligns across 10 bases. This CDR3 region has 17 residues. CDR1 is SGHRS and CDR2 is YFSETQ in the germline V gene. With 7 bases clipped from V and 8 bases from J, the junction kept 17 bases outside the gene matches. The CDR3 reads CASLISSGTGAQGELFF. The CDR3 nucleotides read TGCGCCAGCCTAATTTCTTCCGGGACAGGGGCTCAAGGGGAGCTGTTTTTT. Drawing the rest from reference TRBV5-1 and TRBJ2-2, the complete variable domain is KAGVTQTPRYLIKTRGQQVTLSCSPISGHRSVSWYQQTPGQGLQFLFEYFSETQRNKGNFPGRFSGRQFSNSRSEMNVSTLELGDSALYLCASLISSGTGAQGELFFGEGSRLTVL.

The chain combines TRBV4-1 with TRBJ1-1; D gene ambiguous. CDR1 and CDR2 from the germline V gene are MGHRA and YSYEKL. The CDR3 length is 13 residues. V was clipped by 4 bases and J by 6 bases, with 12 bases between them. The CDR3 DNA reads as TGCGCCAGCAGCCCAAGAGGTACCGCTGAAGCTTTCTTT. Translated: CASSPRGTAEAFF.

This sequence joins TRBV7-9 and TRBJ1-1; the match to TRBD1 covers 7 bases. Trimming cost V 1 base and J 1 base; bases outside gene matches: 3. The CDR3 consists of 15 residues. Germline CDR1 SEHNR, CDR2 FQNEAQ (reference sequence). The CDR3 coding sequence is TGTGCCAGCAGCTTAGTGGGACAGAAGAACACTGAAGCTTTCTTT. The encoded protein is CASSLVGQKNTEAFF.

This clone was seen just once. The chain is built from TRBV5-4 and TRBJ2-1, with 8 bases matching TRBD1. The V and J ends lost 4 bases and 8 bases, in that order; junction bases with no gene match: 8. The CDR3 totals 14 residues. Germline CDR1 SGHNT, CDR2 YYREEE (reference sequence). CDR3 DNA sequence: TGTGCCAGCAGCCTTCCGGACAGGGATGATGAGCAGTTCTTC. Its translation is CASSLPDRDDEQFF.

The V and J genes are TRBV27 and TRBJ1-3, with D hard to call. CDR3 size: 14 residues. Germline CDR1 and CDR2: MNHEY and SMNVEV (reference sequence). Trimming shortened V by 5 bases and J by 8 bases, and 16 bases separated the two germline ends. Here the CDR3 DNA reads TGTGCCAGCAGTCCCCGGGGAGTCGGAGACACCATATATTTT. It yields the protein CASSPRGVGDTIYF.

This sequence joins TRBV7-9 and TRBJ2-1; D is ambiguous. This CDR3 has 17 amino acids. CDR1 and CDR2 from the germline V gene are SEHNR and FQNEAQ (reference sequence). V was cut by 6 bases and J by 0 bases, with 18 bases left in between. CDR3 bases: TGTGCCAGCAGATCCGCCCGGTCGGTGAGCTCCTACAATGAGCAGTTCTTC. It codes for CASRSARSVSSYNEQFF.

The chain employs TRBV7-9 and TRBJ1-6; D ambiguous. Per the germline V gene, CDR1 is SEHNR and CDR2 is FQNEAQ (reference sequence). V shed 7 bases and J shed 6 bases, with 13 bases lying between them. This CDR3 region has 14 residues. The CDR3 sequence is CASTPRVPNSPLHF. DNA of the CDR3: TGTGCCAGCACCCCTCGAGTACCTAATTCACCCCTCCACTTT.

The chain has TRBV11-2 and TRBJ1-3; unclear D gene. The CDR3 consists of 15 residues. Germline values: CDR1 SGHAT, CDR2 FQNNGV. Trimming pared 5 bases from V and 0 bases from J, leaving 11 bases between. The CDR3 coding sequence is TGTGCCAGCAGCGCCACCCGGTACTCTGGAAACACCATATATTTT. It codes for CASSATRYSGNTIYF.

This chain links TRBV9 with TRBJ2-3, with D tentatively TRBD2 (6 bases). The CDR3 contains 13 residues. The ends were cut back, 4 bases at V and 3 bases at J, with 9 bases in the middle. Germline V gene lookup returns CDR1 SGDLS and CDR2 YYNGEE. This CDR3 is CASSMEGTDTQYF. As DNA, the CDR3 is TGTGCCAGCAGCATGGAGGGAACAGATACGCAGTATTTT.

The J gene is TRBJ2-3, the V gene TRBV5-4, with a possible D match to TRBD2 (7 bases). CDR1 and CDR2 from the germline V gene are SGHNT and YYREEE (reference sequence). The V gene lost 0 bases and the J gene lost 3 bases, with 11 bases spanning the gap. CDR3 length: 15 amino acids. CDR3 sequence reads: CASSLGGGATDTQYF. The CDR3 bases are TGTGCCAGCAGCTTGGGAGGGGGGGCGACAGATACGCAGTATTTT.

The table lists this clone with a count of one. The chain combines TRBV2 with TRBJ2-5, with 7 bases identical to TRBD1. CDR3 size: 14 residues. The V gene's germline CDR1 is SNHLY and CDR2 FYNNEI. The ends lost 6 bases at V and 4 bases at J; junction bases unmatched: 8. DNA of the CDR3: TGTGCCAGCAGCTTGACAGGGTCCACAGAGACCCAGTACTTC. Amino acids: CASSLTGSTETQYF.

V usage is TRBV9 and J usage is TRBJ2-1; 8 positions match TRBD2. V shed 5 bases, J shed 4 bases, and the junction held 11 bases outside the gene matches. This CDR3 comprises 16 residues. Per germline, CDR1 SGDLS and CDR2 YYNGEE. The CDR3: CASSQRTGTSYNEQFF. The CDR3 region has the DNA TGTGCCAGCAGTCAAAGAACCGGGACTAGTTACAATGAGCAGTTCTTC.

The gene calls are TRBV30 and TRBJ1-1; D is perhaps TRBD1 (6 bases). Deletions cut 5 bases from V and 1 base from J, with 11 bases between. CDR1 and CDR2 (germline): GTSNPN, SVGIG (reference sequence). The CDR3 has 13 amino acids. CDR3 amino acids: CAWSQGANTEAFF. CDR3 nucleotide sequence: TGTGCCTGGTCACAGGGTGCGAACACTGAAGCTTTCTTT.

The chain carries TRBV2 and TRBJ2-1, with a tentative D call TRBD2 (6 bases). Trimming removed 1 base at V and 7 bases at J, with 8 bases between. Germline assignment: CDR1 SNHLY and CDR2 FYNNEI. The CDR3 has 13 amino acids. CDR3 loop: CASSEVRGNEQFF. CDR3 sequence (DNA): TGTGCCAGCAGTGAAGTGCGGGGTAATGAGCAGTTCTTC.

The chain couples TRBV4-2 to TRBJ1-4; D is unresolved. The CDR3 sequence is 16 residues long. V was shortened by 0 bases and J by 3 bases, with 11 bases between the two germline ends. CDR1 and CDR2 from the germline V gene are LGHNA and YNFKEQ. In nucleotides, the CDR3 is TGTGCCAGCAGCCAAGACCCCTGGAGGGCTAATGAAAAACTGTTTTTT. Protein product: CASSQDPWRANEKLFF.

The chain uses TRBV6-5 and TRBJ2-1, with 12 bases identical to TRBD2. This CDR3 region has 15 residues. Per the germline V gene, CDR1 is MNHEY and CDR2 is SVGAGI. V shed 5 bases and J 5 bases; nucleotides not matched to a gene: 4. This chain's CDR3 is CASSPLAGGNNEQFF. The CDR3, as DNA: TGTGCCAGCAGTCCTCTAGCGGGGGGGAACAATGAGCAGTTCTTC.

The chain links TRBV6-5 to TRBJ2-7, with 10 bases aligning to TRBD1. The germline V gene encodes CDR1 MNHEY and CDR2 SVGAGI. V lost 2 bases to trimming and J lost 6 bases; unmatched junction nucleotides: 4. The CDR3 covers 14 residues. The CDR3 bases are TGTGCCAGCAGTTACCGGGACAGGGGCTCCGAGCAGTACTTC. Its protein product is CASSYRDRGSEQYF.

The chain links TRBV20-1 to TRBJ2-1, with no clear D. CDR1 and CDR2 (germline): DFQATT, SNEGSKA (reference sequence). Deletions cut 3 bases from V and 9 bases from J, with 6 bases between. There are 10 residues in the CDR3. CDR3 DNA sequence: TGCAGTGCTAGGCTCGGTGAGCAGTTCTTC. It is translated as CSARLGEQFF.

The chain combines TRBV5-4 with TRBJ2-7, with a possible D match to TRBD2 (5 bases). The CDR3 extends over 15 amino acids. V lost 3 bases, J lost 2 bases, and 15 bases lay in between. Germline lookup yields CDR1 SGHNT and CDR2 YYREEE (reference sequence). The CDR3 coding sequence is TGTGCCAGCAGCTCTTTACCCGGGGTGACCTACGAGCAGTACTTC. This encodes CASSSLPGVTYEQYF.

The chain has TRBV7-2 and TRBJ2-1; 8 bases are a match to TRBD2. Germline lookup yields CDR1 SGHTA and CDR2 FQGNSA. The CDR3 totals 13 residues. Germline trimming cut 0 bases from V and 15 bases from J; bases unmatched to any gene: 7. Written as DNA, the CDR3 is TGTGCCAGCAGCTTAGCGCACGGGGGGGGCACGTTCTTC. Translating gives CASSLAHGGGTFF.

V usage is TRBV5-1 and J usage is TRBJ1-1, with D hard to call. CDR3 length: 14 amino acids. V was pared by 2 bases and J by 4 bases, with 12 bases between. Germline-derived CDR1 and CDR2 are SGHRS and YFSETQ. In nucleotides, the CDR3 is TGCGCCAGCAGCTTCAATGGAGGAAGCACTGAAGCTTTCTTT. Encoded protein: CASSFNGGSTEAFF. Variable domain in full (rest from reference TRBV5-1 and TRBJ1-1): KAGVTQTPRYLIKTRGQQVTLSCSPISGHRSVSWYQQTPGQGLQFLFEYFSETQRNKGNFPGRFSGRQFSNSRSEMNVSTLELGDSALYLCASSFNGGSTEAFFGQGTRLTVV.

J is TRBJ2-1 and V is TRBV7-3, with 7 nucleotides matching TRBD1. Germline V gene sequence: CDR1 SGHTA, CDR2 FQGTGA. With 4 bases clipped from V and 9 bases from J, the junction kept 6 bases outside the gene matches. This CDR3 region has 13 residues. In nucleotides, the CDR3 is TGTGCCAGCAGCTCAAACAGGGGCAGTGAGCAGTTCTTC. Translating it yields CASSSNRGSEQFF.

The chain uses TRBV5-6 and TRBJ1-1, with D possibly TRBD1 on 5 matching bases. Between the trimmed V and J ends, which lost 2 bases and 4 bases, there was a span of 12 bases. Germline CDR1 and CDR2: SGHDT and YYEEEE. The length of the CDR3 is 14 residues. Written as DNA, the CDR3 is TGTGCCAGCAGCTTCAGGGAATTAGTCACTGAAGCTTTCTTT. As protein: CASSFRELVTEAFF.

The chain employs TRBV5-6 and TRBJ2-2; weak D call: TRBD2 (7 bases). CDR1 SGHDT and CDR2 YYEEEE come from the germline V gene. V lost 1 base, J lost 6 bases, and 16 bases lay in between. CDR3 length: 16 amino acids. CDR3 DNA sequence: TGTGCCAGCAGCTTGTGGGGGCAGGCGGGAGCCGGGGAGCTGTTTTTT. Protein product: CASSLWGQAGAGELFF.

The DNA of the CDR3 is TGTGCCAGCAGCCAATCCACAGGAACTGAAGCTTTCTTT. Amino acid sequence: CASSQSTGTEAFF. The chain carries TRBV16 and TRBJ1-1, with D perhaps matching TRBD1 (5 bases). Germline V gives CDR1 KGHSY, CDR2 FQNENV. Trimming took 0 bases from V and 5 from J, leaving 7 bases between them. CDR3 length: 13 amino acids.

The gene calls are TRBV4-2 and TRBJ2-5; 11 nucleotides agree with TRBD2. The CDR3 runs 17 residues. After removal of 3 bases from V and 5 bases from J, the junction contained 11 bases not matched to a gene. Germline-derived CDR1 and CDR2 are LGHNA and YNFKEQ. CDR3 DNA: TGTGCCAGCAGCCAGGGTACCCTAGCGGGGGGCTCGGAGACCCAGTACTTC. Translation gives CASSQGTLAGGSETQYF.